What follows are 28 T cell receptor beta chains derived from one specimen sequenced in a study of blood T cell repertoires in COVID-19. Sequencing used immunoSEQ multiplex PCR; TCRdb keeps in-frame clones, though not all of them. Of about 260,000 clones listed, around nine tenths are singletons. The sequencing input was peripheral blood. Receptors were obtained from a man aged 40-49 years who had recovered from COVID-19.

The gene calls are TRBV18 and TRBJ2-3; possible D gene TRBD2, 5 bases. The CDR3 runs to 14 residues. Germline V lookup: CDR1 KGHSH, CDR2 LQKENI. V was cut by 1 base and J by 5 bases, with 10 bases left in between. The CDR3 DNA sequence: TGTGCCAGCTCACCACTGGCGAGGGTAGATACGCAGTATTTT. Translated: CASSPLARVDTQYF.

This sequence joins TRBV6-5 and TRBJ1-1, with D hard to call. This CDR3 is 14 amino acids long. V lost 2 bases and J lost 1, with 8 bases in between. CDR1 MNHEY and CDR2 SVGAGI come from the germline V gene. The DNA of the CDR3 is TGTGCCAGCAGTTACAACAGCCGGAACACTGAAGCTTTCTTT. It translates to CASSYNSRNTEAFF.

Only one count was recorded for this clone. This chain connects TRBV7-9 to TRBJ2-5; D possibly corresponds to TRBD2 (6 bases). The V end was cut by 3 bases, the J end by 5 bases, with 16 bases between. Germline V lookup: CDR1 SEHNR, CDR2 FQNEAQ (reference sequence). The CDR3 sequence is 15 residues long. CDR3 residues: CASSLALGGSETQYF. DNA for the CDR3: TGTGCCAGCAGCTTGGCCCTGGGGGGATCTGAGACCCAGTACTTC.

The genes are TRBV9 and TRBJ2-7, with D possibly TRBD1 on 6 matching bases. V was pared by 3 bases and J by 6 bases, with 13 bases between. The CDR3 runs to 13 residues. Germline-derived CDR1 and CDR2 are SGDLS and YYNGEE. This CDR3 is CASSAVTGSEQYF. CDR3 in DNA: TGTGCCAGCAGCGCTGTGACAGGCTCCGAGCAGTACTTC.

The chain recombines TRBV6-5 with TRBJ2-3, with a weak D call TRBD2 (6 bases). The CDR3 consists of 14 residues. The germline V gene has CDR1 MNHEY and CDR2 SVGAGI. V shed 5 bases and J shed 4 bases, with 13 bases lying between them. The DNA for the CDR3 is TGTGCCAGCAGTCCCCGGGGGTTCTCAGATACGCAGTATTTT. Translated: CASSPRGFSDTQYF.

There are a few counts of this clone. CDR3 in amino acids: CASSQDLAGGSYGYTF. CDR3 sequence (DNA): TGTGCCAGCAGCCAAGATCTTGCAGGGGGCTCGTATGGCTACACCTTC. This chain connects TRBV4-2 to TRBJ1-2; 8 nucleotides match TRBD1. The CDR3 consists of 16 residues. Germline V gives CDR1 LGHNA, CDR2 YNFKEQ. V lost 0 bases and J lost 5; bases outside the gene matches: 8.

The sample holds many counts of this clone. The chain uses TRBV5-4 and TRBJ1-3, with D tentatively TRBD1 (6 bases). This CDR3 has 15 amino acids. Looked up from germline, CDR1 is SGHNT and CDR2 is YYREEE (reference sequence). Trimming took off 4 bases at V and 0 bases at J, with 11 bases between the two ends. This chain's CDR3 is CASSLQGVSGNTIYF. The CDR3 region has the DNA TGTGCCAGCAGCCTACAGGGCGTCTCTGGAAACACCATATATTTT.

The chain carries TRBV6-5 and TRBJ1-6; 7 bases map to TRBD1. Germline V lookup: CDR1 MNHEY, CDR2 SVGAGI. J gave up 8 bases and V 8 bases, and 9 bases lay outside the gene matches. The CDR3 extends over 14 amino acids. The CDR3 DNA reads TGTGCCAGCCTAATAGACAGGGAGGATTCACCCCTCCACTTT. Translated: CASLIDREDSPLHF.

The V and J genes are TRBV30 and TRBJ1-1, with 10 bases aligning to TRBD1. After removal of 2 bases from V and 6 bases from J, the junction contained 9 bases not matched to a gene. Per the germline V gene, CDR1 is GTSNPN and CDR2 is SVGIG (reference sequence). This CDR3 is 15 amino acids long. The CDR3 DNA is TGTGCCTGGAGTAGGGACAGGGGTTCCGGCGCTGAAGCTTTCTTT. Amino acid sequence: CAWSRDRGSGAEAFF. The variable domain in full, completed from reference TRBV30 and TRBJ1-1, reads SQTIHQWPATLVQPVGSPLSLECTVEGTSNPNLYWYRQAAGRGLQLLFYSVGIGQISSEVPQNLSASRPQDRQFILSSKKLLLSDSGFYLCAWSRDRGSGAEAFFGQGTRLTVV.

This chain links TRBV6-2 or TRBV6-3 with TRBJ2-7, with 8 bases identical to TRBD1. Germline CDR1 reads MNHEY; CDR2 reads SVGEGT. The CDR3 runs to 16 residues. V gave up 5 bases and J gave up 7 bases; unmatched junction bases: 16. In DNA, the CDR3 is TGTGCCAGCAGTCTGCTACCGGGCAGGGGGCTTTGGGAGCAGTACTTC. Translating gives CASSLLPGRGLWEQYF.

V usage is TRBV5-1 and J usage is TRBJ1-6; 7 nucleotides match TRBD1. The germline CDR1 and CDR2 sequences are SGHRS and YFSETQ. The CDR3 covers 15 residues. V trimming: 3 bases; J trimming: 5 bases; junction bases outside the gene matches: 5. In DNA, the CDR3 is TGCGCCAGCAGCTCTCTCGGACAGGATAATTCACCCCTCCACTTT. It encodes CASSSLGQDNSPLHF.

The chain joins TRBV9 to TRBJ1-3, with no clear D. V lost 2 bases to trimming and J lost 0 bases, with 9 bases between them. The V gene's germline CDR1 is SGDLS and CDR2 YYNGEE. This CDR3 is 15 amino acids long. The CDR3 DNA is TGTGCCAGCAGCGTCATCGGGAGCTCTGGAAACACCATATATTTT. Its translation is CASSVIGSSGNTIYF. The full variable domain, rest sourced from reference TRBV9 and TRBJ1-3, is DSGVTQTPKHLITATGQRVTLRCSPRSGDLSVYWYQQSLDQGLQFLIQYYNGEERAKGNILERFSAQQFPDLHSELNLSSLELGDSALYFCASSVIGSSGNTIYFGEGSWLTVV.

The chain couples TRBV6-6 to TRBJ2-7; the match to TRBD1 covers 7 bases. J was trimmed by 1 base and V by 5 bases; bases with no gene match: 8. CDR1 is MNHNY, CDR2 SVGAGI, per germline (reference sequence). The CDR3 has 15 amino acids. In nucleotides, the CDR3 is TGTGCCAGCAGTCTAGGGCAGGGGGTATCCTACGAGCAGTACTTC. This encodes CASSLGQGVSYEQYF.

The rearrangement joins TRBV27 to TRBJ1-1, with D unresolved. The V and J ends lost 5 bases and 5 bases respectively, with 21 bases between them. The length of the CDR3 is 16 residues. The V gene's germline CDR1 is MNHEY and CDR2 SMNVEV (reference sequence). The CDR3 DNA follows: TGTGCCAGCAGTCCACGGGGTTGGTGGGATGCGACTGAAGCTTTCTTT. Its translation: CASSPRGWWDATEAFF.

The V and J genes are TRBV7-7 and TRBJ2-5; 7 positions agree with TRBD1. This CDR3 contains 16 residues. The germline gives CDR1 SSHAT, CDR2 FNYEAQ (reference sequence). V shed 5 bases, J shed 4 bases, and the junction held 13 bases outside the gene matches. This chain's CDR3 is CASSISAVGGRETQYF. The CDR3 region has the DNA TGTGCCAGCAGCATCAGTGCGGTAGGGGGCAGAGAGACCCAGTACTTC.

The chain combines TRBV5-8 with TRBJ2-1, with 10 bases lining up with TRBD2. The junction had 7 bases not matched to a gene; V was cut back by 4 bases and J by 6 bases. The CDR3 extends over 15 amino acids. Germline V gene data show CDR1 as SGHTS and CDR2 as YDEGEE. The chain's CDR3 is CASSEVLAGANEQFF. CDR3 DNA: TGTGCCAGCAGCGAGGTCCTAGCGGGAGCCAATGAGCAGTTCTTC.

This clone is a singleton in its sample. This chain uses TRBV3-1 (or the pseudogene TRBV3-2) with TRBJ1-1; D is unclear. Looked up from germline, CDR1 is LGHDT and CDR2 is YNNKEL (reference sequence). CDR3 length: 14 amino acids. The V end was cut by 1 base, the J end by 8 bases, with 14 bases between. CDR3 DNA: TGTGCCAGCAGCCAAGTCAGATTGGCGACAGAAGCTTTCTTT. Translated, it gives CASSQVRLATEAFF.

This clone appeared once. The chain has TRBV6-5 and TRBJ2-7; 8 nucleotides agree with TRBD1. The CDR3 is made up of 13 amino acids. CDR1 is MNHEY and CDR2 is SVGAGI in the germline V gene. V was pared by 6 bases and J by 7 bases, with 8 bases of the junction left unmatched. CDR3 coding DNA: TGTGCCAGCAGGTTAGGGACAGGCAGGGAGCAGTACTTC. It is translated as CASRLGTGREQYF.

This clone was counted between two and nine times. The CDR3 sequence: CADTPTTGDTQYF. CDR3 nucleotide sequence: TGTGCTGACACCCCTACAACAGGTGATACGCAGTATTTT. The chain combines TRBV2 with TRBJ2-3, with D perhaps TRBD1 (5 bases). From germline, CDR1 is SNHLY and CDR2 FYNNEI. The CDR3 has 13 residues.

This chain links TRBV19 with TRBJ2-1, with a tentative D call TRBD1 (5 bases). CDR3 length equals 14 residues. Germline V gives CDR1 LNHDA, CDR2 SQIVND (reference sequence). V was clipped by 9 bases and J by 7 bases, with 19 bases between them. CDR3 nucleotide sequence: TGTGCCAGCGCGCGACTCCAGGGTTCTAATGAGCAGTTCTTC. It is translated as CASARLQGSNEQFF.

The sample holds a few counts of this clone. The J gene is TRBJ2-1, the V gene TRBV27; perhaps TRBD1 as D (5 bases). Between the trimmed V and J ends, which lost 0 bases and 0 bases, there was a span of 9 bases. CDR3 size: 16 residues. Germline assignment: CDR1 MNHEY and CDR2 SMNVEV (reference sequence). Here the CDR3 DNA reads TGTGCCAGCAGTTTATCGCAGACAGCCTCCTACAATGAGCAGTTCTTC. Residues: CASSLSQTASYNEQFF.

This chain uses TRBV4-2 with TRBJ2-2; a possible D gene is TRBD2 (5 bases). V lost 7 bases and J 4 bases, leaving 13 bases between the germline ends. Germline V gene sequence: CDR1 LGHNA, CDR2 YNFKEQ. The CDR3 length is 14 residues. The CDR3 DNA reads TGTGCCAGCAATGGAGGAGGCGGCACCGGGGAGCTGTTTTTT. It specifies CASNGGGGTGELFF.

CDR3: CASSLLAGDVSSYNEQFF. The CDR3 DNA is TGTGCCAGCAGCTTACTAGCGGGGGACGTCTCGTCCTACAATGAGCAGTTCTTC. V is TRBV7-6 and J is TRBJ2-1, with 10 bases matching TRBD2. The CDR3 spans 18 residues. Trimming took 2 bases from V and 1 from J; bases not matched to a gene: 8. Germline V gene data show CDR1 as SGHVS and CDR2 as FNYEAQ.

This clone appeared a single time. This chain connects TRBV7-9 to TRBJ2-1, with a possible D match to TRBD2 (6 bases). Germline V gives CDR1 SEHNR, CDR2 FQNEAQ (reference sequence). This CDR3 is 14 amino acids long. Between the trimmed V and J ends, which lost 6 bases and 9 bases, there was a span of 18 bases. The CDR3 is CASSSNGLLSEQFF. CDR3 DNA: TGTGCCAGCAGTTCCAACGGACTATTAAGTGAGCAGTTCTTC.

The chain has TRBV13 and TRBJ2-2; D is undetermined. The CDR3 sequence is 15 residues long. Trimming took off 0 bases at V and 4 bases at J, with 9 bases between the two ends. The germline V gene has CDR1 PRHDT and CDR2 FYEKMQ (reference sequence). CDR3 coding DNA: TGTGCCAGCAGCTTAGGGTTCAGGTTCACCGGGGAGCTGTTTTTT. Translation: CASSLGFRFTGELFF. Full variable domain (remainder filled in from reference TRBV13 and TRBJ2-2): AAGVIQSPRHLIKEKRETATLKCYPIPRHDTVYWYQQGPGQDPQFLISFYEKMQSDKGSIPDRFSAQQFSDYHSELNMSSLELGDSALYFCASSLGFRFTGELFFGEGSRLTVL.

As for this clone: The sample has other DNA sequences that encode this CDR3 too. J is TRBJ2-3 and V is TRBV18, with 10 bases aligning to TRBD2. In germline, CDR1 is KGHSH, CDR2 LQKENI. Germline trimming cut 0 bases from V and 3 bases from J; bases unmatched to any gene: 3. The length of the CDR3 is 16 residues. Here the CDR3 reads CASSPPSGGVTDTQYF. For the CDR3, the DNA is TGTGCCAGCTCACCACCCAGCGGGGGGGTTACAGATACGCAGTATTTT.

CDR3 DNA: TGTGCCAGCAGTACCGACCGGGACAGGGGCTGGACTGAAGCTTTCTTT. It yields the protein CASSTDRDRGWTEAFF. The chain joins TRBV2 to TRBJ1-1; 10 bases match TRBD1. The CDR3 consists of 16 residues. The J segment lost 5 bases and the V segment lost 5 bases, leaving 11 bases of the junction unmatched. Per the germline V gene, CDR1 is SNHLY and CDR2 is FYNNEI.

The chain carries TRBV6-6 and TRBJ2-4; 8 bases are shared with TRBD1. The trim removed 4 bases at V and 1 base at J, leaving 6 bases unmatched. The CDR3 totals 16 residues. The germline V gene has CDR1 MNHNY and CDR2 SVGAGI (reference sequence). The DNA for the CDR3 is TGTGCCAGCAGTTTCCGGACAGGGCTGGCCAAAAACATTCAGTACTTC. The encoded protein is CASSFRTGLAKNIQYF.